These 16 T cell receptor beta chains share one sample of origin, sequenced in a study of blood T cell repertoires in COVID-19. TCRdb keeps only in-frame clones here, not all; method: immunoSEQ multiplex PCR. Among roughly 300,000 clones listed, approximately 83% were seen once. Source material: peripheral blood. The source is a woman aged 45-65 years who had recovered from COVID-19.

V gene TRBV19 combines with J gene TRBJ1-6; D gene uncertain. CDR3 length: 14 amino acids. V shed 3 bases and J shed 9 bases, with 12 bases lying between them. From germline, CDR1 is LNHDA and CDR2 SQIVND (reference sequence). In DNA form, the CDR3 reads TGTGCCAGTAGTATCCGGACTTTATCTTCACCCCTCCACTTT. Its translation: CASSIRTLSSPLHF.

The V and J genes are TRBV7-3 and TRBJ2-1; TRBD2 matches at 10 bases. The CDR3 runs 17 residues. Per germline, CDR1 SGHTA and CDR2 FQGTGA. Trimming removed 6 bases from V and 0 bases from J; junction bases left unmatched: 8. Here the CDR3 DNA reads TGTGCCAGCAGTTTTAGAGCGGGAGGGAGCTCCTACAATGAGCAGTTCTTC. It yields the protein CASSFRAGGSSYNEQFF.

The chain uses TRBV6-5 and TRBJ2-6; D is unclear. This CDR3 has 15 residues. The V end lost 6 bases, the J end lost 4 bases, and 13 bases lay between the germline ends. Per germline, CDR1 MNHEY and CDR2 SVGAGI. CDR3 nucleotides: TGTGCCAGCAGAGGTCAGGTATCAGGGGCCAACGTCCTGACTTTC. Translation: CASRGQVSGANVLTF.

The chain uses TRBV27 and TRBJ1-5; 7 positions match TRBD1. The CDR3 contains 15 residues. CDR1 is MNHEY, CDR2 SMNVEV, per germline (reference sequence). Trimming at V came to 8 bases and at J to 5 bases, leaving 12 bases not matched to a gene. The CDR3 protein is CASRRNRQGDQPQHF. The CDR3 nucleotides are TGTGCCAGCCGTAGGAATAGACAGGGAGATCAGCCCCAGCATTTT.

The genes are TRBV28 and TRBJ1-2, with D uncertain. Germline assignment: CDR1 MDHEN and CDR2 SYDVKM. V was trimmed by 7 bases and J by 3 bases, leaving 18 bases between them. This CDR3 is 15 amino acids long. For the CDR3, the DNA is TGTGCCAGCACCCATTTTGGGCAGCGGGACTATGGCTACACCTTC. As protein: CASTHFGQRDYGYTF.

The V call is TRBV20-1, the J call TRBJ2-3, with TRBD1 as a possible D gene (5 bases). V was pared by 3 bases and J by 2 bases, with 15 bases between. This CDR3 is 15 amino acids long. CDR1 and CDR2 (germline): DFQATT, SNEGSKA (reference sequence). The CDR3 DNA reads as TGCAGTGCTAGTTGGGCTGCCAGGGACACAGATACGCAGTATTTT. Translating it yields CSASWAARDTDTQYF.

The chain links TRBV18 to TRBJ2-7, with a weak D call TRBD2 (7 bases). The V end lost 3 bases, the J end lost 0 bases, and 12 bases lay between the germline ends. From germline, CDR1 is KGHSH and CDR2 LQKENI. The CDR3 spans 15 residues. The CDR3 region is CASSPGGLSSYEQYF. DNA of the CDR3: TGTGCCAGCTCACCGGGGGGGCTTTCCTCCTACGAGCAGTACTTC.

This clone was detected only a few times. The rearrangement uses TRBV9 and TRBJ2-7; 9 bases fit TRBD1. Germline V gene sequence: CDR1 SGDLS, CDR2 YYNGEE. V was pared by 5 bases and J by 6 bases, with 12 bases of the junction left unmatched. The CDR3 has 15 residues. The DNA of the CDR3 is TGTGCCAGCAGTAACACACAGGGGGCATCGGGCGAGCAGTACTTC. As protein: CASSNTQGASGEQYF. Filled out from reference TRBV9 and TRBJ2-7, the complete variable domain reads DSGVTQTPKHLITATGQRVTLRCSPRSGDLSVYWYQQSLDQGLQFLIQYYNGEERAKGNILERFSAQQFPDLHSELNLSSLELGDSALYFCASSNTQGASGEQYFGPGTRLTVT.

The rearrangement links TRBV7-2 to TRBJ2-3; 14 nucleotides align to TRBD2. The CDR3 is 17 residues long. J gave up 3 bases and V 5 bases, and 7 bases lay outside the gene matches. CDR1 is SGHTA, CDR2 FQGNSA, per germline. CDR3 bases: TGTGCCAGCAGCCCCGCGGGACTAGCGGGAGATACAGATACGCAGTATTTT. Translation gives CASSPAGLAGDTDTQYF.

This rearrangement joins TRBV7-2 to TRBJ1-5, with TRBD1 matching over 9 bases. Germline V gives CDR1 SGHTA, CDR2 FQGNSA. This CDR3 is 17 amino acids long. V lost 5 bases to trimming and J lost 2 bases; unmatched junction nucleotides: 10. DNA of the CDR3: TGTGCCAGCAGCCAGAACATGGGACAGGGTGGCAATCAGCCCCAGCATTTT. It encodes CASSQNMGQGGNQPQHF.

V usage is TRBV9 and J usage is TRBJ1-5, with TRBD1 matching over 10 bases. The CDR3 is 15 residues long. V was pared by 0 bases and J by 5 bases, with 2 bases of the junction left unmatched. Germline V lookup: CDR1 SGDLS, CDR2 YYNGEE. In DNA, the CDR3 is TGTGCCAGCAGCGTAGGTGGACAGGGGGATCAGCCCCAGCATTTT. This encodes CASSVGGQGDQPQHF.

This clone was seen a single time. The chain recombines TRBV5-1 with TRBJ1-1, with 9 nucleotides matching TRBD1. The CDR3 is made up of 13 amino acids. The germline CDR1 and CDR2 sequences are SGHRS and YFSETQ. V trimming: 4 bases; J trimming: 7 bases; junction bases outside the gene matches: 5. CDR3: CASSEWTGVEAFF. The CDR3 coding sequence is TGCGCCAGCAGCGAATGGACAGGGGTTGAAGCTTTCTTT.

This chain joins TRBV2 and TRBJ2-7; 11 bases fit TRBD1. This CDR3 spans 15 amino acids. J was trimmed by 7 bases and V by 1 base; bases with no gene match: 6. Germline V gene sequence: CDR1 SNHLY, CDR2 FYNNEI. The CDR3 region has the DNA TGTGCCAGCAGTGAAGGAAGGACAGGGGGCAATGAGCAGTACTTC. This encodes CASSEGRTGGNEQYF.

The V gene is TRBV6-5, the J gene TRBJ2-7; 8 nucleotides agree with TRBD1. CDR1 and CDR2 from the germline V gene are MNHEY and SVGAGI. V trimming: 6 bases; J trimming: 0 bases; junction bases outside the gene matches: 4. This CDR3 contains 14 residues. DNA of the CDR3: TGTGCCAGCAGCCAACAGGGGGACTCCTACGAGCAGTACTTC. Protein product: CASSQQGDSYEQYF.

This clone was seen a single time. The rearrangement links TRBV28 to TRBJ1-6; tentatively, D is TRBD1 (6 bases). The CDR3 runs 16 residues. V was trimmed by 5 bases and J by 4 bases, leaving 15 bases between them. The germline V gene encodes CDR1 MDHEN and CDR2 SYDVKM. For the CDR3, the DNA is TGTGCCAGCAGTCCCTCCGGGACAAGTTATAATTCACCCCTCCACTTT. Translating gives CASSPSGTSYNSPLHF. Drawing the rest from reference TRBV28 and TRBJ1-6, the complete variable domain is DVKVTQSSRYLVKRTGEKVFLECVQDMDHENMFWYRQDPGLGLRLIYFSYDVKMKEKGDIPEGYSVSREKKERFSLILESASTNQTSMYLCASSPSGTSYNSPLHFGNGTRLTVT.

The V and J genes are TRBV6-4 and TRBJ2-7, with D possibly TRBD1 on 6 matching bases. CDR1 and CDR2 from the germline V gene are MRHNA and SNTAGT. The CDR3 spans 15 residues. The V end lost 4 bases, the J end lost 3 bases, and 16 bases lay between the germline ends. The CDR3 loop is CASSAPGQPNYEQYF. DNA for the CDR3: TGTGCCAGCAGTGCCCCGGGACAACCCAACTACGAGCAGTACTTC.